The 17 T cell receptor beta chains in this list originate from one sample, sequenced in a study of T cells after yellow fever vaccination. TCRdb called the 5' RACE reads again in MiXCR, with one record for every CDR3 protein. The sample carries about 240,000 distinct CDR3 sequences, around 7% recorded once. Sequences were derived from CD4+ T cells sorted from PBMCs, sampled 15 days after the yellow fever booster vaccination. The receptors stem from a man aged 25-40 years who received the YFV17D yellow fever vaccine.

In its sample, this clonotype was seen a few times. This chain connects TRBV6-5 to TRBJ2-3; D might be TRBD2 (5 bases). Germline-derived CDR1 and CDR2 are MNHEY and SVGAGI. V was shortened by 2 bases and J by 1 base, with 7 bases between the two germline ends. The CDR3 is made up of 14 amino acids. DNA for the CDR3: TGTGCCAGCAGTTACGCGGGCGGCACAGATACGCAGTATTTT. Translation: CASSYAGGTDTQYF.

The chain employs TRBV25-1 and TRBJ1-2, with 9 bases that match TRBD1. Trimming at V came to 7 bases and at J to 7 bases, leaving 10 bases not matched to a gene. The germline V gene has CDR1 MGHDK and CDR2 SYGVNS. The CDR3 length is 14 residues. CDR3 residues: CASKETGGDFGYTF. The CDR3 DNA is TGTGCCAGCAAAGAGACAGGGGGAGATTTTGGCTACACCTTC.

This clonotype was found a few times. J is TRBJ2-3 and V is TRBV5-1; a weak D match, TRBD1 (5 bases). Trimming took 0 bases from V and 4 from J, leaving 12 bases between them. Germline CDR1 is SGHRS and CDR2 is YFSETQ. The CDR3 sequence is 15 residues long. CDR3 nucleotides: TGCGCCAGCAGCTTGGAGGGGTATAGGGCAGATACGCAGTATTTT. Translating it yields CASSLEGYRADTQYF.

Many counts were recorded for this clonotype. V gene TRBV6-5 combines with J gene TRBJ2-3; D perhaps matches TRBD1 (5 bases). The V end lost 5 bases, the J end lost 7 bases, and 10 bases lay between the germline ends. CDR1 is MNHEY, CDR2 SVGAGI, per germline. The CDR3 spans 12 residues. CDR3 loop: CASSNRLYTQYF. The CDR3 DNA sequence: TGTGCCAGCAGTAACAGGCTGTATACGCAGTATTTT.

This clonotype appeared many times. The CDR3: CASSSGTETDGYTF. The DNA for the CDR3 is TGTGCCAGCAGTTCCGGGACGGAGACAGATGGCTACACCTTC. This chain connects TRBV12-3 or TRBV12-4 to TRBJ1-2; D perhaps matches TRBD1 (5 bases). This CDR3 region has 14 residues. V lost 4 bases and J lost 6, with 15 bases in between.

The rearrangement uses TRBV28 and TRBJ1-2, with unresolved D. The CDR3 runs 15 residues. Trimming left V 10 bases short and J 3 bases short, with 21 bases between. Germline V CDR1 and CDR2: MDHEN, SYDVKM. For the CDR3, the DNA is TGTGCCACCCACGCCGGCCAACGGGCGGACTATGGCTACACCTTC. Translated, it gives CATHAGQRADYGYTF.

This clonotype was detected ten times or more. This chain uses TRBV6-2 or TRBV6-3 with TRBJ1-5, with 7 bases fitting TRBD1. The CDR3 is 15 amino acids. Germline CDR1 and CDR2: MNHEY and SVGEGT. V lost 6 bases, J lost 3 bases, and 8 bases stayed unmatched. Here the CDR3 reads CASSRGQVDNQPQHF. CDR3 in DNA: TGTGCCAGCAGCCGCGGACAGGTCGACAATCAGCCCCAGCATTTT.

In its sample, this clonotype was seen a few times. The chain couples TRBV6-5 to TRBJ1-5; tentatively, D is TRBD1 (5 bases). Trimming left V 6 bases short and J 1 base short, with 13 bases between. The CDR3 loop spans 15 amino acids. CDR1 MNHEY and CDR2 SVGAGI come from the germline V gene. This CDR3 reads CASRTTAGSNQPQHF. In DNA, the CDR3 is TGTGCCAGCAGAACGACAGCCGGGAGCAATCAGCCCCAGCATTTT.

In its sample, this clonotype was seen a few times. This sequence joins TRBV7-9 and TRBJ2-1; D not resolved. Trimming left V 3 bases short and J 4 bases short, with 19 bases between. Germline CDR1 and CDR2: SEHNR and FQNEAQ (reference sequence). This CDR3 comprises 17 residues. This chain's CDR3 is CASSLNGRVVVYNEQFF. The CDR3 DNA sequence: TGTGCCAGCAGCTTGAACGGCCGGGTTGTTGTGTACAATGAGCAGTTCTTC.

This clonotype was observed at least ten times. J is TRBJ2-7 and V is TRBV9, with a possible D match to TRBD2 (6 bases). This CDR3 contains 14 residues. Germline V gene data show CDR1 as SGDLS and CDR2 as YYNGEE. Trimming cost V 0 bases and J 3 bases, with 10 bases left between them. CDR3 in amino acids: CASSVGSGSYEQYF. The CDR3 DNA reads TGTGCCAGCAGCGTAGGGTCCGGGAGCTACGAGCAGTACTTC. Drawing the rest from reference TRBV9 and TRBJ2-7, the complete variable domain is DSGVTQTPKHLITATGQRVTLRCSPRSGDLSVYWYQQSLDQGLQFLIQYYNGEERAKGNILERFSAQQFPDLHSELNLSSLELGDSALYFCASSVGSGSYEQYFGPGTRLTVT.

The rearrangement joins TRBV7-9 to TRBJ2-7; D unclear. With 2 bases removed from V and 6 bases from J, the gap between germline ends came to 5 bases. CDR1 is SEHNR, CDR2 FQNEAQ, per germline (reference sequence). This CDR3 contains 11 residues. The CDR3 sequence: CASSLRIEQYF. For the CDR3, the DNA is TGTGCCAGCAGCTTAAGGATCGAGCAGTACTTC.

The sample holds a few counts of this clonotype. The chain carries TRBV29-1 and TRBJ2-1, with TRBD2 matching 7 bases. The CDR3 covers 12 residues. Germline-derived CDR1 and CDR2 are SQVTM and ANQGSEA. Trimming at V came to 7 bases and at J to 7 bases, leaving 7 bases not matched to a gene. The CDR3 spells CSAGLVENEQFF. CDR3 bases: TGCAGCGCCGGACTAGTGGAGAATGAGCAGTTCTTC.

V is TRBV5-8 and J is TRBJ1-2; D remains ambiguous. This CDR3 comprises 14 residues. The V end was cut by 4 bases, the J end by 8 bases, with 18 bases between. Germline CDR1 SGHTS, CDR2 YDEGEE. The CDR3: CASSDTAPASGYTF. The DNA of the CDR3 is TGTGCCAGCAGCGATACCGCGCCGGCGTCGGGCTACACCTTC.

The sample holds a few counts of this clonotype. The rearrangement links TRBV24-1 to TRBJ2-1; the match to TRBD1 covers 9 bases. Trimming cost V 5 bases and J 11 bases; bases outside gene matches: 9. CDR1 and CDR2 from the germline V gene are KGHDR and SFDVKD. The CDR3 totals 14 residues. The CDR3, as DNA: TGTGCCACCAGTGTATCGACCGGGACAGGGCAGCAGTTCTTC. Amino acids: CATSVSTGTGQQFF.

This clonotype was observed a few times. J is TRBJ2-3 and V is TRBV15; D not certain. This CDR3 region has 14 residues. In germline, CDR1 is LNHNV, CDR2 YYDKDF (reference sequence). The germline V and J ends were trimmed by 3 bases and 2 bases, with 9 bases remaining between them. CDR3 sequence (DNA): TGTGCCACCAGCAGTACCGACGACACAGATACGCAGTATTTT. It specifies CATSSTDDTDTQYF. Based on the CDR3 plus reference TRBV15 and TRBJ2-3, the full variable domain is DAMVIQNPRYQVTQFGKPVTLSCSQTLNHNVMYWYQQKSSQAPKLLFHYYDKDFNNEADTPDNFQSRRPNTSFCFLDIRSPGLGDTAMYLCATSSTDDTDTQYFGPGTRLTVL.

This clonotype was seen repeatedly, ten times or more. J is TRBJ1-5 and V is TRBV12-3 or TRBV12-4; D unclear. CDR3 length equals 13 residues. V lost 3 bases and J lost 2, with 5 bases in between. The CDR3 spells CASSFMGNQPQHF. Here the CDR3 DNA reads TGTGCCAGCAGTTTCATGGGCAATCAGCCCCAGCATTTT.

In this sample, this clonotype turned up a few times. The chain combines TRBV20-1 with TRBJ1-1; D unresolved. Trimming removed 1 base from V and 5 bases from J, with 14 bases in between. CDR1 DFQATT and CDR2 SNEGSKA come from the germline V gene (reference sequence). This CDR3 is built from 14 residues. The DNA for the CDR3 is TGCAGTGCTAGAGGAGGCTCCACGGGGACTGAAGCTTTCTTT. It specifies CSARGGSTGTEAFF.